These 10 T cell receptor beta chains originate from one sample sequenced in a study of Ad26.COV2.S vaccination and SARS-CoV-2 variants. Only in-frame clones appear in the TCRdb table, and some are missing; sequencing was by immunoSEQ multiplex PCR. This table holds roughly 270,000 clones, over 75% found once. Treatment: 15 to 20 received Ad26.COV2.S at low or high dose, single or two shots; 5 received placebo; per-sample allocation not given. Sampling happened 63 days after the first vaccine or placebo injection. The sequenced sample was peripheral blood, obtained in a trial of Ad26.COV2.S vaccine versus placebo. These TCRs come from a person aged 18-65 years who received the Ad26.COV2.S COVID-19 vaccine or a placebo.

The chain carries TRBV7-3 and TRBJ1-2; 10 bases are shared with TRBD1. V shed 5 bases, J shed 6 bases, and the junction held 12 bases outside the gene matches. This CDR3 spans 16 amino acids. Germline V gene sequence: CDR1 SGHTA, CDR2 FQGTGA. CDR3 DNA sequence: TGTGCCAGCAGCGTCTCACCCGGGACAGGGGTGGATGGCTACACCTTC. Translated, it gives CASSVSPGTGVDGYTF.

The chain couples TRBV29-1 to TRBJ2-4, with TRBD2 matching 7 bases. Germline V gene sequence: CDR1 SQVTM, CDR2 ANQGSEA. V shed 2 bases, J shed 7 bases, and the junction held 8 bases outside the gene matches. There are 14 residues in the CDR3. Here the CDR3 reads CSVEKSRRGNIQYF. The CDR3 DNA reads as TGCAGCGTTGAAAAGTCCAGGCGGGGGAACATTCAGTACTTC. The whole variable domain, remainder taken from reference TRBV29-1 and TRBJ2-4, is SAVISQKPSRDICQRGTSLTIQCQVDSQVTMMFWYRQQPGQSLTLIATANQGSEATYESGFVIDKFPISRPNLTFSTLTVSNMSPEDSSIYLCSVEKSRRGNIQYFGAGTRLSVL.

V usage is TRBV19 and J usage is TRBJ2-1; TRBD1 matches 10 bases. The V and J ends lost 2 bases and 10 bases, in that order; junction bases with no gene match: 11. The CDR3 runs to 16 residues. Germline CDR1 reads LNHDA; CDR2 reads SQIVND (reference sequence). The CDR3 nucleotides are TGTGCCAGTAGTATAAGTGTCGGGACAGGGGTGGAAGAGCAGTTCTTC. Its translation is CASSISVGTGVEEQFF.

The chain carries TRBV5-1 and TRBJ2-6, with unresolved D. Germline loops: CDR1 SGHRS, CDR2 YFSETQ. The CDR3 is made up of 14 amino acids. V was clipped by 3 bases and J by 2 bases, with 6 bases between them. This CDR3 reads CASSSSAGANVLTF. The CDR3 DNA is TGCGCCAGCAGCTCAAGCGCTGGGGCCAACGTCCTGACTTTC.

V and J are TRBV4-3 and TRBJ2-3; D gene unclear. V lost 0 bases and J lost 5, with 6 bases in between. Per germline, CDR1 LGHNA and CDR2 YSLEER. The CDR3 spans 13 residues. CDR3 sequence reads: CASSQDRGDTQYF. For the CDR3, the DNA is TGCGCCAGCAGCCAAGATCGTGGAGATACGCAGTATTTT.

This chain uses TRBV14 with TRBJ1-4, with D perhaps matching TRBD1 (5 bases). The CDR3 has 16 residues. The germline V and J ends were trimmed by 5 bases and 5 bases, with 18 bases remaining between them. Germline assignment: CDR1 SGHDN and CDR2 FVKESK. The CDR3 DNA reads TGTGCCAGCAGCAACCTCCCCGGGCAGGGAAATGAAAAACTGTTTTTT. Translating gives CASSNLPGQGNEKLFF.

CDR3 loop: CASSQDPGGNSEQYF. Here the CDR3 DNA reads TGTGCCAGCAGCCAAGATCCCGGGGGAAATTCCGAGCAGTACTTC. The chain carries TRBV4-2 and TRBJ2-7; D perhaps matches TRBD2 (6 bases). Trimming took 0 bases from V and 6 from J, leaving 15 bases between them. Germline values: CDR1 LGHNA, CDR2 YNFKEQ. The CDR3 runs to 15 residues.

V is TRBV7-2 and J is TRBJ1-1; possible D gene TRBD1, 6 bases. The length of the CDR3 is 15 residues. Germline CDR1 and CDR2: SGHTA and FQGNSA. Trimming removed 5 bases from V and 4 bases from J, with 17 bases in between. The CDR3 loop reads CASSTLQGGATEAFF. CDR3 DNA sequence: TGTGCCAGCAGCACCTTACAGGGAGGGGCCACTGAAGCTTTCTTT. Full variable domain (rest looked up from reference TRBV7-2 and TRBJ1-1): GAGVSQSPSNKVTEKGKDVELRCDPISGHTALYWYRQSLGQGLEFLIYFQGNSAPDKSGLPSDRFSAERTGGSVSTLTIQRTQQEDSAVYLCASSTLQGGATEAFFGQGTRLTVV.

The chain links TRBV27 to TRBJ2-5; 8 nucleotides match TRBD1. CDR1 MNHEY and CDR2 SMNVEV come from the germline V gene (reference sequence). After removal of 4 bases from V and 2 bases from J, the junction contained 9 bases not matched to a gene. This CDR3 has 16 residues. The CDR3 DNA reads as TGTGCCAGCAGTTCGAGAATAAGGACAGGGCAAGAGACCCAGTACTTC. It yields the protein CASSSRIRTGQETQYF.

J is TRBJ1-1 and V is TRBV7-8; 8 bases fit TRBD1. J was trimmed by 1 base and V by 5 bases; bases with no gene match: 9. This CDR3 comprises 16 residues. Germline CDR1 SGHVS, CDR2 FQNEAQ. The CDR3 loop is CASSRGTGASNTEAFF. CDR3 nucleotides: TGTGCCAGCAGCCGAGGGACAGGAGCCTCGAACACTGAAGCTTTCTTT. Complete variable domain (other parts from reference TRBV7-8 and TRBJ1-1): GAGVSQSPRYKVAKRGQDVALRCDPISGHVSLFWYQQALGQGPEFLTYFQNEAQLDKSGLPSDRFFAERPEGSVSTLKIQRTQQEDSAVYLCASSRGTGASNTEAFFGQGTRLTVV.